One sample yielded the 24 T cell receptor beta chains listed below, sequenced in a study of response to subunit inactivated influenza vaccine. Via MiXCR, TCRdb re-called the RT-PCR reads, giving one row per CDR3 protein. The sample consists of hundreds of thousands of distinct CDR3 sequences, 10% to 15% of them appearing once. Sample: PBMCs from blood, taken on the day of vaccination. Every receptor here comes from a man aged 50 to 59 who received an inactivated influenza vaccine.

The chain carries TRBV11-2 and TRBJ2-7; D gene uncertain. The ends were cut back, 6 bases at V and 3 bases at J, with 21 bases in the middle. This CDR3 is 16 amino acids long. In germline, CDR1 is SGHAT, CDR2 FQNNGV. CDR3 amino acids: CASSLGFKDPLYEQYF. The CDR3 nucleotides read TGTGCCAGCAGTTTGGGGTTTAAGGACCCGCTCTACGAGCAGTACTTC.

The rearrangement uses TRBV7-9 and TRBJ1-1, with no clear D. Germline V gene data show CDR1 as SEHNR and CDR2 as FQNEAQ (reference sequence). Trimming removed 3 bases from V and 3 bases from J, with 8 bases in between. There are 13 residues in the CDR3. The CDR3 DNA sequence: TGTGCCAGCAGCTTGTTTGGGGACACTGAAGCTTTCTTT. It is translated as CASSLFGDTEAFF.

This clonotype turned up a few times. The V and J genes are TRBV20-1 and TRBJ2-7, with 7 bases matching TRBD1. Germline V gene sequence: CDR1 DFQATT, CDR2 SNEGSKA (reference sequence). CDR3 length equals 11 residues. The CDR3: CSGNRGYEQYF. The CDR3 coding sequence is TGCAGCGGTAACAGGGGATACGAGCAGTACTTC.

J is TRBJ2-1 and V is TRBV28; 8 bases match TRBD2. There are 16 residues in the CDR3. Germline V gene lookup returns CDR1 MDHEN and CDR2 SYDVKM. Losses at the gene ends were 3 bases for V and 3 bases for J; bases not matched to a gene: 7. The chain's CDR3 is CASSLVAGSNYNEQFF. The CDR3 DNA follows: TGTGCCAGCAGTTTGGTAGCGGGGTCGAACTACAATGAGCAGTTCTTC.

CDR3 sequence: CSAKSHLNEQFF. The CDR3 DNA reads TGCAGTGCTAAGTCTCACCTCAATGAGCAGTTCTTC. This chain uses TRBV20-1 with TRBJ2-1, with D unclear. Germline CDR1 reads DFQATT; CDR2 reads SNEGSKA (reference sequence). V lost 4 bases and J 6 bases, leaving 10 bases between the germline ends. This CDR3 spans 12 amino acids.

This clonotype was found a few times. The chain uses TRBV5-1 and TRBJ2-1; TRBD1 matches 9 bases. CDR3 length equals 19 residues. The J segment lost 2 bases and the V segment lost 0 bases, leaving 12 bases of the junction unmatched. Germline V gives CDR1 SGHRS, CDR2 YFSETQ. The CDR3 sequence is CASSLVGRLGQGTYNEQFF. The DNA for the CDR3 is TGCGCCAGCAGCTTGGTGGGGCGTTTGGGACAGGGAACCTACAATGAGCAGTTCTTC.

This clonotype was detected only a few times. The chain carries TRBV20-1 and TRBJ2-5; D is perhaps TRBD2 (5 bases). This CDR3 spans 15 amino acids. V lost 2 bases and J 6 bases, leaving 19 bases between the germline ends. Germline V lookup: CDR1 DFQATT, CDR2 SNEGSKA (reference sequence). CDR3 in amino acids: CSARREMGVGKTQYF. CDR3 coding DNA: TGCAGTGCTAGACGGGAAATGGGAGTGGGGAAGACCCAGTACTTC.

This clonotype has just a few counts. J is TRBJ2-7 and V is TRBV29-1, with 8 bases matching TRBD1. Germline V lookup: CDR1 SQVTM, CDR2 ANQGSEA. V was clipped by 5 bases and J by 4 bases; unmatched bases: 7. The CDR3 contains 13 residues. The CDR3 loop reads CSVSGRGLYEQYF. The CDR3 DNA follows: TGCAGCGTTAGCGGCAGGGGGCTTTACGAGCAGTACTTC.

The chain combines TRBV11-1 with TRBJ2-3; 9 bases are a match to TRBD2. CDR1 SGHAT and CDR2 FQDESV come from the germline V gene (reference sequence). V dropped 1 base and J dropped 0; count of bases not matched to a gene: 14. This CDR3 has 20 amino acids. CDR3 region: CASSLEESGGPALSTDTQYF. In nucleotides, the CDR3 is TGTGCCAGCAGCTTAGAAGAGAGCGGGGGGCCAGCCTTAAGCACAGATACGCAGTATTTT.

The rearrangement joins TRBV5-5 to TRBJ1-1; 7 positions agree with TRBD1. Germline loops: CDR1 SGHKS, CDR2 YYEKEE (reference sequence). V shed 0 bases and J 9 bases; nucleotides not matched to a gene: 8. The CDR3 runs to 14 residues. CDR3 sequence reads: CASSLADGRGQAFF. CDR3 nucleotide sequence: TGTGCCAGCAGCTTGGCGGATGGGAGGGGGCAAGCTTTCTTT.

This clonotype came up many times. The junction departs from germline at one end; a sequencing error may be responsible. The chain employs TRBV5-1 and TRBJ2-1, with D perhaps TRBD1 (5 bases). Germline V gives CDR1 SGHRS, CDR2 YFSETQ. This CDR3 is 13 amino acids long. CDR3: CASSLGRDNEQFF. The CDR3 DNA sequence: TGTGCCAGCAGCTTGGGCAGGGACAATGAGCAGTTCTTC.

This clonotype was detected only a few times. This sequence joins TRBV10-3 and TRBJ1-1; no definite D call. CDR3 length equals 17 residues. Per the germline V gene, CDR1 is ENHRY and CDR2 is SYGVKD. Trimming left V 4 bases short and J 0 bases short, with 18 bases between. In DNA, the CDR3 is TGTGCCATCAGTGGTGACATCACGGCAACCATGAACACTGAAGCTTTCTTT. It specifies CAISGDITATMNTEAFF.

This chain connects TRBV20-1 to TRBJ2-7; D perhaps matches TRBD1 (6 bases). Trimming stripped 1 base from V and 2 bases from J, with 15 bases between. This CDR3 contains 15 residues. Looked up from germline, CDR1 is DFQATT and CDR2 is SNEGSKA (reference sequence). The CDR3 sequence is CSARVSQGSPYEQYF. CDR3 nucleotides: TGCAGTGCTAGAGTGTCACAGGGTTCCCCCTACGAGCAGTACTTC.

This sequence joins TRBV10-3 and TRBJ2-1; perhaps TRBD1 as D (6 bases). CDR1 is ENHRY, CDR2 SYGVKD, per germline. The V gene lost 4 bases and the J gene lost 4 bases, with 8 bases spanning the gap. The CDR3 is made up of 13 amino acids. CDR3 protein: CAISGDTYNEQFF. CDR3 sequence (DNA): TGTGCCATCAGTGGGGACACGTACAATGAGCAGTTCTTC.

The genes are TRBV19 and TRBJ2-1; no firm D call. Trimming shortened V by 3 bases and J by 7 bases, and 13 bases separated the two germline ends. From germline, CDR1 is LNHDA and CDR2 SQIVND (reference sequence). The CDR3 is 14 amino acids. CDR3 protein: CASSILSPGNEQFF. The CDR3 DNA reads TGTGCCAGTAGTATTCTGAGCCCCGGAAATGAGCAGTTCTTC.

The chain is built from TRBV20-1 and TRBJ2-4; D is possibly TRBD2 (6 bases). Deletions cut 5 bases from V and 2 bases from J, with 10 bases between. The CDR3 contains 13 residues. Germline lookup yields CDR1 DFQATT and CDR2 SNEGSKA (reference sequence). The CDR3 DNA reads as TGCAGTGCTGGGGACTTGTCCAAAAACATTCAGTACTTC. Encoded protein: CSAGDLSKNIQYF.

The sample holds a few counts of this clonotype. The chain links TRBV7-9 to TRBJ2-4, with D unresolved. Germline assignment: CDR1 SEHNR and CDR2 FQNEAQ (reference sequence). Trimming shortened V by 6 bases and J by 1 base, and 16 bases separated the two germline ends. The CDR3 totals 16 residues. CDR3: CASSPGPQRAKNIQYF. The CDR3 DNA is TGTGCCAGCAGTCCTGGGCCTCAAAGGGCCAAAAACATTCAGTACTTC.

This clonotype has just a few counts. The V call is TRBV20-1, the J call TRBJ2-1; the match to TRBD1 covers 7 bases. The CDR3 consists of 15 residues. Germline assignment: CDR1 DFQATT and CDR2 SNEGSKA (reference sequence). Losses at the gene ends were 6 bases for V and 8 bases for J; bases not matched to a gene: 16. Written as DNA, the CDR3 is TGCAGTGCCCCAAAGGCCGGACAGGTCGTTGATGAGCAGTTCTTC. Its protein is CSAPKAGQVVDEQFF.

The chain uses TRBV6-4 and TRBJ1-2, with 10 nucleotides matching TRBD1. Per the germline V gene, CDR1 is MRHNA and CDR2 is SNTAGT. The CDR3 length is 15 residues. J gave up 0 bases and V 5 bases, and 3 bases lay outside the gene matches. The CDR3 is CASSRDRGTNYGYTF. CDR3 sequence (DNA): TGTGCCAGCAGTAGGGACAGGGGAACTAACTATGGCTACACCTTC.

V and J are TRBV20-1 and TRBJ2-7, with TRBD1 matching 7 bases. CDR3 length equals 13 residues. V dropped 3 bases and J dropped 4; count of bases not matched to a gene: 6. Germline V lookup: CDR1 DFQATT, CDR2 SNEGSKA (reference sequence). CDR3 residues: CSASGAGGYEQYF. CDR3 nucleotides: TGCAGTGCTAGTGGGGCAGGGGGATACGAGCAGTACTTC.

There are a few counts of this clonotype. The CDR3 region has the DNA TGTGCCAGCAGTACAGGGGGCGCCCACACTGAAGCTTTCTTT. It codes for CASSTGGAHTEAFF. The chain carries TRBV27 and TRBJ1-1; TRBD1 agrees at 9 bases. This CDR3 spans 14 amino acids. Germline CDR1 is MNHEY and CDR2 is SMNVEV (reference sequence). Trimming took 5 bases from V and 3 from J; bases not matched to a gene: 4.

This clonotype was counted only a few times. V usage is TRBV5-1 and J usage is TRBJ2-4; 11 bases align to TRBD1. This CDR3 has 16 amino acids. The germline gives CDR1 SGHRS, CDR2 YFSETQ. The V gene end was trimmed by 4 bases and the J gene end by 7 bases; junction bases not matched to a gene: 10. Here the CDR3 reads CASSPGTGGIRNIQYF. In DNA, the CDR3 is TGCGCCAGCAGCCCGGGGACAGGGGGTATTAGGAACATTCAGTACTTC.

The V call is TRBV5-6, the J call TRBJ2-7, with 7 bases matching TRBD2. Trimming took 0 bases from V and 5 from J; bases not matched to a gene: 5. The germline CDR1 and CDR2 sequences are SGHDT and YYEEEE. The length of the CDR3 is 14 residues. DNA of the CDR3: TGTGCCAGCAGCTTGGTGCGGGGGTTCCACGAGCAGTACTTC. This translates into CASSLVRGFHEQYF.

The chain uses TRBV29-1 and TRBJ2-7; D possibly uses TRBD1 or TRBD2 (5 bases each). CDR3 length equals 11 residues. The germline CDR1 and CDR2 sequences are SQVTM and ANQGSEA. V was cut by 3 bases and J by 6 bases, with 9 bases left in between. Here the CDR3 reads CSVDGAGEQYF. The CDR3 region has the DNA TGCAGCGTTGACGGGGCTGGCGAGCAGTACTTC.